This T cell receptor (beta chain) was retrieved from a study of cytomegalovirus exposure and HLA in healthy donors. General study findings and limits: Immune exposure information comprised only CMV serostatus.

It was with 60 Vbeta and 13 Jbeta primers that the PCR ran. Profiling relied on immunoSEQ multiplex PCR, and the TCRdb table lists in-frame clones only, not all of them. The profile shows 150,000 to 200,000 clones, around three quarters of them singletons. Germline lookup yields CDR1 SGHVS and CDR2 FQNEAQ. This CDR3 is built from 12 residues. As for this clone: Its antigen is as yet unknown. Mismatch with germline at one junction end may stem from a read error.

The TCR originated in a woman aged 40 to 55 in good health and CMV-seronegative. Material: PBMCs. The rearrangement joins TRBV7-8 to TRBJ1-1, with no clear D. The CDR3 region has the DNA TGTGCCAGCAGCATAGCTAACTCTGAAGCTTTCTTT. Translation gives CASSIANSEAFF.